This T cell receptor beta chain was identified during a study of T cells in localized non-small cell lung cancer (dated by TCRdb to between 2020 and 2021). Study-wide context: T cell repertoires of about 230 early-stage NSCLC patients were analyzed, with tumors being compared against uninvolved tumor-adjacent lungs. NSCLC patients had a mean age of approximately 70 years, and more than 120 were male and about 98 female. The cohort comprised a few hundred treatment-naïve NSCLC patients with resected, localized lung tumors. Findings and caveats that apply to the study as a whole: Longer overall survival was associated with higher T cell density in blood, whereas shorter survival was associated with higher clonality in adjacent lung. A median of roughly 60 of the top 100 tumor clones turned up in the paired uninvolved adjacent lung, and 28 of those clones also ranked among the top 100 of that same adjacent lung. Since the design was exploratory, TCR variables were selected using unadjusted p-values with no false-discovery rate correction. Because multi-region tumor sequencing was not performed, intratumor heterogeneity could not be ruled out. Uninvolved tumor-adjacent lung showed the highest T cell clonality, higher than tumor, which suggests more focused antigenic responses in the uninvolved tumor-adjacent lung.

TCR beta CDR3 regions were sequenced from DNA using the immunoSEQ Assay. The published analysis was carried out like this. To compute T cell density, TCR beta template counts were normalized to usable DNA, which was estimated by amplifying housekeeping genes. The preseqR package was used to estimate richness by extrapolating to 400,000 templates for PBMC samples and to 120,000 templates for tissue samples. Clonality was defined by subtracting Pielou's evenness from one. To identify tissue-enriched TCRs, differential abundance testing was run on productive amino-acid clonotypes with a minimum total count of 5 and an alpha of 0.1. The Jaccard Index and the Morisita Overlap Index were used to quantify repertoire overlap between compartments. GLIPH clustered TCR beta CDR3s with public tetramer-defined viral CDR3s; viral motifs required at least three viral sequences plus V-gene enrichment. What TCRdb holds here is the immuneACCESS table cut down to in-frame rearrangements. Part of the clones is not present; checked against another copy, under half of the missing clones reflect an unresolved V gene, and the others are unexplained. V, J and clone size are those of that table, while D and trimming were read from the DNA. This sample is represented by under 40,000 clones; around 84% of them were singletons. The leading ten clones occupy about 4.2% of the sample.

Points on this clone: Its antigen specificity is not known. No per-base quality is available; no much larger clone lies one base away.

The germline V gene gives CDR1 as MGHRA and CDR2 as YSYEKL. Counted from cysteine to phenylalanine, this CDR3 has 14 amino acids. Only the CDR3 portion is preserved as DNA: 42 bases, with reading frame beginning at the first base. A distance of 12 bases separates the germline ends of V and J, which lose 4 bases and 3 bases respectively. At diagnosis, tumor, uninvolved tumor-adjacent lung and peripheral blood were collected and then preserved as a mix of FFPE and fresh-frozen material. Blood samples were analyzed as peripheral blood mononuclear cells for TCR repertoire profiling. This clonotype was obtained from a male donor aged 60 or older with stage III lung adenocarcinoma. Recombination linked TRBV4-1 to TRBJ1-1, with the D gene too uncertain to name. Sequenced material: peripheral blood, taken before any cancer treatment. The bases are TGCGCCAGCAGCCCCAGCGAATATTACACTGAAGCTTTCTTT. Its amino acids are CASSPSEYYTEAFF.